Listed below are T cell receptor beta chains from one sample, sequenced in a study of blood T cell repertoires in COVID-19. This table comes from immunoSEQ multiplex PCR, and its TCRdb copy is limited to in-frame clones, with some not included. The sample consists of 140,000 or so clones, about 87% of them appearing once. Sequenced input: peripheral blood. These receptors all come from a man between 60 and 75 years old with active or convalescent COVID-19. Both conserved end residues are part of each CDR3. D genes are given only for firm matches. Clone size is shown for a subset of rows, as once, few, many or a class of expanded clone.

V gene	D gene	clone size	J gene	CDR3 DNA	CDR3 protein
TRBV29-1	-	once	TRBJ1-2	TGCAGCTCCGCTGGGGGGGCGGGAGGCTACACCTTC	CSSAGGAGGYTF
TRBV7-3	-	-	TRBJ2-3	TGTGCCAGCAGCTATGGCGGGAAGGTAGAGGATACGCAGTATTTT	CASSYGGKVEDTQYF
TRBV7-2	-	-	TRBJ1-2	TGTGCCAGCAGCGCCCCCGGGGAGCCTAACTATGGCTACACCTTC	CASSAPGEPNYGYTF
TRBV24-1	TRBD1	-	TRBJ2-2	TGTGCCACCAGTGCCAGGACAGGGTGGGCCGGGGAGCTGTTTTTT	CATSARTGWAGELFF
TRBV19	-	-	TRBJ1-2	TGTGCCAGTAGTCATACGGGGAGAAATGGCTACACCTTC	CASSHTGRNGYTF
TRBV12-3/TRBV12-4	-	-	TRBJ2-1	TGTGCCAGCAGTTTGGAGGAGTACAATGAGCAGTTCTTC	CASSLEEYNEQFF
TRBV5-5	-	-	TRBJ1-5	TGTGCCAGCAGCACAAATACAGGGAATAAGCCCCAGCATTTT	CASSTNTGNKPQHF
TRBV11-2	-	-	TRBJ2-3	TGTGCCAGCAGAAAAACAGGGACCACGCAGTATTTT	CASRKTGTTQYF
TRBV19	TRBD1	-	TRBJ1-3	TGTGCCAGTAGTGTTCAGGGGGGACACTCTGGAAACACCATATATTTT	CASSVQGGHSGNTIYF
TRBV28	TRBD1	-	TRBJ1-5	TGTGCCAGCAATGGGGACAAAAGGGGGCGCATGGGCAATCAGCCCCAGCATTTT	CASNGDKRGRMGNQPQHF
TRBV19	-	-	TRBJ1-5	TGTGCCAGTAGTATCGCCCCGGGACACTTTTTCCTTGATAGCAATCAGCCCCAGCATTTT	CASSIAPGHFFLDSNQPQHF
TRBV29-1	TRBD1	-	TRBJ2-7	TGCAGCGTTTTGACAGGGGGCGGGTACGAGCAGTACTTC	CSVLTGGGYEQYF
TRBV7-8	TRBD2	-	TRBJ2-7	TGTGCCAGCAGCTTAGTAGCGGGCCCAACCCCCACCTACGAGCAGTACTTC	CASSLVAGPTPTYEQYF
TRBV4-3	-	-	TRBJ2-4	TGCGCCAGCAACCAAGATTGGTCAGGACAAACCAAAAACATTCAGTACTTC	CASNQDWSGQTKNIQYF
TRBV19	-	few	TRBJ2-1	TGTGCCAGTAGTATAGATGGACTACTAACCCAGTTCTTC	CASSIDGLLTQFF
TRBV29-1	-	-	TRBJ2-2	TGCAGCGTTGTGCGAGCGAACACCGGGGAGCTGTTTTTT	CSVVRANTGELFF
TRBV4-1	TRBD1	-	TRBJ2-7	TGCGCCAGCAGCCAAGGGGTGACAGGGGAGTTCTACGAGCAGTACTTC	CASSQGVTGEFYEQYF
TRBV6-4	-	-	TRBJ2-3	TGTGCCAGCAGTGACTCTCCAGGGCGGACGCAGTATTTT	CASSDSPGRTQYF
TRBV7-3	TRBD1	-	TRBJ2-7	TGTGCCAGCAGCTTAGGGACAGGATCCGAGCAGTACTTC	CASSLGTGSEQYF
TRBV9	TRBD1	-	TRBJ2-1	TGTGCCAGCAGCGTAGGACAGGGGTCTTACAATGAGCAGTTCTTC	CASSVGQGSYNEQFF
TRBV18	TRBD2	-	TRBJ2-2	TGTGCCAGCTCACCAGCGACTAGCGGAACCCTGAACACCGGGGAGCTGTTTTTT	CASSPATSGTLNTGELFF
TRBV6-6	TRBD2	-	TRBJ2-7	TGTGCCAGCAGTTACTCTAGCGGGAGCTCCTACGAGCAGTACTTC	CASSYSSGSSYEQYF
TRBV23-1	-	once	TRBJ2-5	TGCGCCAGCAGTCAACTACAGAATTACATTCAAGAGACCCAGTACTTC	CASSQLQNYIQETQYF
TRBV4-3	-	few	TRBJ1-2	TGCGCCAGCAGCCAATCGAGCATTAGTGGCTACACCTTC	CASSQSSISGYTF
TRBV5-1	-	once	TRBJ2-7	TGCGCCAGCAGCTTGGAGGTGCGGGGTGCCGAGCAGTACTTC	CASSLEVRGAEQYF
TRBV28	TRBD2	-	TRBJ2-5	TGTGCCAGCAGCTCGCCGGGAGGGGGAGGAGAGACCCAGTACTTC	CASSSPGGGGETQYF
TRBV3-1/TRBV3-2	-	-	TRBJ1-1	TGTGCCAGCAGTCGTACAGGGAACACTGAAGCTTTCTTT	CASSRTGNTEAFF
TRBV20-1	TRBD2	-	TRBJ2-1	TGCAGTGCTAGTCCGGGAGGGCCGTACAATGAGCAGTTCTTC	CSASPGGPYNEQFF
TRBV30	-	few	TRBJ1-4	TGTGCCTGGAGTGTCGGCAGGGCTAGTGAAAAACTGTTTTTT	CAWSVGRASEKLFF
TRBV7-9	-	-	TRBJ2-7	TGTGCCAGCAGCTTTGAGGGAGTCTCCTACGAGCAGTACTTC	CASSFEGVSYEQYF
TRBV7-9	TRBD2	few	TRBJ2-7	TGTGCCAGCAGCACCTCTAGCGGGAGAGTTTACGAGCAGTACTTC	CASSTSSGRVYEQYF
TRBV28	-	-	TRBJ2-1	TGTGCCAGCAGCCCATTTTTGAGGGGGTCCTACAATGAGCAGTTCTTC	CASSPFLRGSYNEQFF
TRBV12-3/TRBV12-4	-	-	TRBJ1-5	TGTGCCAGCACCTTAGAAAATCAGCCCCAGCATTTT	CASTLENQPQHF
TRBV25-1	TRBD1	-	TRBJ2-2	TGTGCCAGCAGCGGGTACAGGGGGCGGGAGAGCACCGGGGAGCTGTTTTTT	CASSGYRGRESTGELFF
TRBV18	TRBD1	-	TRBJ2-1	TGTGCCAGCTCACCGGGACAGGCTTACAATGAGCAGTTCTTC	CASSPGQAYNEQFF
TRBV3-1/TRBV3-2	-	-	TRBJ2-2	TGTGCCAGCAGCCAAATTGCGGGTGTTGGGACCGGGGAGCTGTTTTTT	CASSQIAGVGTGELFF
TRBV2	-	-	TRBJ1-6	TGTGCCAGCAGTGACAGGTTGGGTTCACCCCTCCACTTT	CASSDRLGSPLHF
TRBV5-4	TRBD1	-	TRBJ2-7	TGTGCCAGCAGCTTAGACAGGGGGAGCTACGAGCAGTACTTC	CASSLDRGSYEQYF
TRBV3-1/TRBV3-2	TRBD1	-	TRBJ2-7	TGTGCCAGCAGCCAAGATCTTTGGGGGACAGGGACCTACGAGCAGTACTTC	CASSQDLWGTGTYEQYF
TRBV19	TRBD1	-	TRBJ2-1	TGTGCCAGTAGTATAGGGTTGGGACAGGGACCCTACAATGAGCAGTTCTTC	CASSIGLGQGPYNEQFF